Listed below are T cell receptor beta chains from one sample, sequenced in a study of blood T cell repertoires in COVID-19. Data came from immunoSEQ multiplex PCR; TCRdb stores just in-frame clones and leaves some out. The table includes about 240,000 clones, approximately 82% detected once. Sequenced: peripheral blood. Receptors originate from a young woman with acute or convalescent COVID-19. CDR3s include the opening cysteine and the closing phenylalanine or tryptophan. A D gene is named only where the DNA matches it firmly. Clone size appears in some rows only: once, few, many, or a class for an expanded clone.

NA | TRBJ2-7 | TRBD1 | TRBV3-1/TRBV3-2 | CASSQGTGRYEQYF | TGTGCCAGCAGCCAAGGGACAGGTCGCTACGAGCAGTACTTC
NA | TRBJ2-7 | NA | TRBV7-9 | CASSPPLEFYEQYF | TGTGCCAGCAGCCCCCCTCTAGAATTCTACGAGCAGTACTTC
NA | TRBJ2-4 | NA | TRBV5-6 | CASSETTVGNIQYF | TGTGCCAGCAGCGAGACCACAGTGGGAAACATTCAGTACTTC
NA | TRBJ2-7 | TRBD2 | TRBV6-2/TRBV6-3 | CASSWVRGRDEQYF | TGTGCCAGCAGTTGGGTCCGGGGGAGGGACGAGCAGTACTTC
NA | TRBJ2-1 | TRBD2 | TRBV24-1 | CATSAGLAGAGEQFF | TGTGCCACCAGTGCTGGACTAGCGGGAGCGGGTGAGCAGTTCTTC
NA | TRBJ2-1 | NA | TRBV27 | CASSRDRWNEQFF | TGTGCCAGCAGCAGAGACAGGTGGAATGAGCAGTTCTTC
few | TRBJ2-3 | NA | TRBV6-5 | CASSYSIFRDTQYF | TGTGCCAGCAGTTACTCGATCTTTCGGGATACGCAGTATTTT
NA | TRBJ1-5 | NA | TRBV10-3 | CATRGPGSNQPQHF | TGTGCCACCCGCGGCCCAGGGAGCAATCAGCCCCAGCATTTT
NA | TRBJ2-3 | NA | TRBV7-8 | CASSFRGTDTQYF | TGTGCCAGCAGCTTTCGGGGCACAGATACGCAGTATTTT
NA | TRBJ2-7 | TRBD1 | TRBV9 | CASSAGRQGWDEQYF | TGTGCCAGCAGCGCCGGCAGACAGGGTTGGGACGAGCAGTACTTC
NA | TRBJ2-2 | TRBD1 | TRBV19 | CASSPLAGGANTGELFF | TGTGCCAGTAGTCCTCTGGCAGGGGGCGCGAACACCGGGGAGCTGTTTTTT
once | TRBJ1-2 | NA | TRBV5-4 | CASSLSRSLYGYTF | TGTGCCAGCAGCTTGTCCCGGAGCTTATATGGCTACACCTTC
few | TRBJ2-5 | NA | TRBV21-1 | CASSIVRASAGGVSKETQYF | TGTGCCAGCAGCATCGTCAGGGCAAGCGCGGGAGGGGTTTCCAAAGAGACCCAGTACTTC
NA | TRBJ2-7 | NA | TRBV27 | CASIHTDTGTSYEQYF | TGTGCCAGCATCCATACAGATACAGGGACCTCGTACGAGCAGTACTTC
NA | TRBJ2-1 | NA | TRBV19 | CASSIGWTDYNEQFF | TGTGCCAGTAGTATTGGGTGGACAGATTACAATGAGCAGTTCTTC
NA | TRBJ1-6 | TRBD1 | TRBV6-6 | CASSRQGGSYNSPLHF | TGTGCCAGCAGTCGACAGGGAGGATCCTATAATTCACCCCTCCACTTT
NA | TRBJ1-2 | NA | TRBV27 | CASSSSLDNYGYTF | TGTGCCAGCAGTTCATCACTAGATAACTATGGCTACACCTTC
NA | TRBJ1-2 | NA | TRBV19 | CASSGQGGYGYTF | TGTGCCAGTAGTGGGCAGGGAGGGTATGGCTACACCTTC
NA | TRBJ2-7 | TRBD2 | TRBV11-2 | CASSLGGSPYEQYF | TGTGCCAGCAGCTTAGGCGGGAGTCCGTACGAGCAGTACTTC
once | TRBJ2-3 | NA | TRBV18 | CASSPETNTDTQYF | TGTGCCAGCTCACCGGAAACTAACACAGATACGCAGTATTTT
NA | TRBJ2-3 | NA | TRBV7-9 | CASSLRSDTQYF | TGTGCCAGCAGCTTACGGTCAGATACGCAGTATTTT
many | TRBJ1-5 | TRBD1 | TRBV27 | CASSSGRQGRNQPQHF | TGTGCCAGCAGTTCTGGAAGACAGGGGCGAAATCAGCCCCAGCATTTT